One and the same sample provided the 18 T cell receptor beta chains below, sequenced in a study of shared clonotypes between healthy human individuals. Produced via immunoSEQ multiplex PCR; TCRdb's table is partial and in-frame only. This table has under 2.5 million clones, just under 95% appearing once. Source material: naive CD4+ T cells from PBMCs. As to subset: CD45RA+ positively selected. The receptors derive from a man between 18 and 29 years old in good health. Some clones in this sample may be carry-over from other donors' samples.

This CDR3 reads CASSLGGWGTNYGYTF. The DNA of the CDR3 is TGTGCCAGCAGCTTAGGTGGCTGGGGGACTAACTATGGCTACACCTTC. The rearrangement uses TRBV7-3 and TRBJ1-2; tentatively, D is TRBD1 (5 bases). The V gene's germline CDR1 is SGHTA and CDR2 FQGTGA. Trimming stripped 2 bases from V and 0 bases from J, with 13 bases between. This CDR3 has 16 residues.

The gene calls are TRBV6-1 and TRBJ2-7; 10 nucleotides agree with TRBD2. The trim removed 6 bases at V and 6 bases at J, leaving 8 bases unmatched. From germline, CDR1 is MNHNS and CDR2 SASEGT. The CDR3 is 14 residues long. As DNA, the CDR3 is TGTGCCAGCAGGGTCCTAGCGGGAGACGCCGAGCAGTACTTC. It encodes CASRVLAGDAEQYF.

This clone was detected once. Other nucleotide sequences in the sample specify the same CDR3. V is TRBV19 and J is TRBJ2-3; D is ambiguous. The germline gives CDR1 LNHDA, CDR2 SQIVND (reference sequence). The CDR3 extends over 14 amino acids. V lost 3 bases, J lost 0 bases, and 7 bases lay in between. The chain's CDR3 is CASSIGRSTDTQYF. CDR3 nucleotide sequence: TGTGCCAGTAGTATCGGAAGGAGCACAGATACGCAGTATTTT. The complete variable domain, with remaining parts taken from reference TRBV19 and TRBJ2-3, reads DGGITQSPKYLFRKEGQNVTLSCEQNLNHDAMYWYRQDPGQGLRLIYYSQIVNDFQKGDIAEGYSVSREKKESFPLTVTSAQKNPTAFYLCASSIGRSTDTQYFGPGTRLTVL.

V gene TRBV29-1 combines with J gene TRBJ2-1, with 12 nucleotides matching TRBD2. The germline CDR1 and CDR2 sequences are SQVTM and ANQGSEA. The CDR3 loop spans 18 amino acids. Trimming cost V 6 bases and J 0 bases; bases outside gene matches: 12. The CDR3 here is CSVTGGTSGSSSYNEQFF. The CDR3 nucleotides are TGCAGCGTCACGGGGGGGACTAGCGGGTCCAGCTCCTACAATGAGCAGTTCTTC.

Comment on this clone: Other DNA sequences of this sample code for an identical CDR3. CDR3 DNA sequence: TGTGCCAGCAGCCTGAGAGGGGACAGCTACGAGCAGTACTTC. Translated, it gives CASSLRGDSYEQYF. The rearrangement joins TRBV11-3 to TRBJ2-7, with 7 bases lining up with TRBD1. CDR3 length equals 14 residues. Germline assignment: CDR1 SGHNT and CDR2 YENEEA. V gave up 5 bases and J gave up 3 bases; unmatched junction bases: 7.

The chain recombines TRBV10-3 with TRBJ2-5; 8 bases fit TRBD2. The V gene's germline CDR1 is ENHRY and CDR2 SYGVKD. The V gene end was trimmed by 6 bases and the J gene end by 3 bases; junction bases not matched to a gene: 3. There are 13 residues in the CDR3. The CDR3 loop is CAIRDSGKETQYF. The CDR3 DNA reads TGTGCCATCAGGGATAGCGGGAAAGAGACCCAGTACTTC.

The chain recombines TRBV28 with TRBJ2-5, with a possible D match to TRBD2 (6 bases). Germline loops: CDR1 MDHEN, CDR2 SYDVKM. Deletions cut 6 bases from V and 5 bases from J, with 13 bases between. The CDR3 spans 13 residues. CDR3 sequence (DNA): TGTGCCAGCAGGGAGGGTGGGGTGGAGACCCAGTACTTC. Its protein is CASREGGVETQYF.

CDR3 bases: TGTGCCAGCAGCTTAGCTTATCTGCGGGGGACCGGGGAGCTGTTTTTT. It translates to CASSLAYLRGTGELFF. V is TRBV7-6 and J is TRBJ2-2; TRBD2 matches at 7 bases. This CDR3 has 16 residues. After removal of 0 bases from V and 5 bases from J, the junction contained 6 bases not matched to a gene. Germline V gene lookup returns CDR1 SGHVS and CDR2 FNYEAQ.

The J gene is TRBJ2-2, the V gene TRBV5-6, with D tentatively TRBD1 (6 bases). CDR1 is SGHDT, CDR2 YYEEEE, per germline. V lost 1 base to trimming and J lost 4 bases, with 8 bases between them. The CDR3 spans 14 residues. The CDR3 region has the DNA TGTGCCAGCAGCTTGTACAGGGTCACCGGGGAGCTGTTTTTT. Amino acids: CASSLYRVTGELFF.

V gene TRBV7-3 combines with J gene TRBJ2-7; no clear D gene. Looked up from germline, CDR1 is SGHTA and CDR2 is FQGTGA. This CDR3 spans 15 amino acids. V lost 3 bases to trimming and J lost 2 bases, with 14 bases between them. The CDR3 DNA is TGTGCCAGCAGCTTCTCCGCCGCCCCGACCTACGAGCAGTACTTC. Translating it yields CASSFSAAPTYEQYF.

The J gene is TRBJ1-2, the V gene TRBV28; 8 bases match TRBD1. This CDR3 region has 16 residues. Germline CDR1 is MDHEN and CDR2 is SYDVKM. The J segment lost 5 bases and the V segment lost 5 bases, leaving 13 bases of the junction unmatched. The CDR3 DNA sequence: TGTGCCAGCAGTCGGGGGGGACAGGAAAACTATTATGGCTACACCTTC. Protein product: CASSRGGQENYYGYTF.

The chain couples TRBV6-1 to TRBJ1-1, with 8 bases lining up with TRBD1. The V segment lost 7 bases and the J segment 3 bases; nucleotides outside the gene matches: 7. The CDR3 is 14 residues long. The germline V gene has CDR1 MNHNS and CDR2 SASEGT. As DNA, the CDR3 is TGTGCCAGCACCTGGACAGGGAGGGACACTGAAGCTTTCTTT. Protein sequence: CASTWTGRDTEAFF.

The chain employs TRBV9 and TRBJ2-1; a weak D match, TRBD1 (6 bases). This CDR3 region has 15 residues. Trimming left V 4 bases short and J 8 bases short, with 19 bases between. CDR1 is SGDLS and CDR2 is YYNGEE in the germline V gene. As DNA, the CDR3 is TGTGCCAGCAGCCCCTCAGGGGCCGCTAAGGATGAGCAGTTCTTC. Translating gives CASSPSGAAKDEQFF.

This rearrangement joins TRBV5-1 to TRBJ2-2; 7 bases line up with TRBD1. The V gene end was trimmed by 4 bases and the J gene end by 6 bases; junction bases not matched to a gene: 9. CDR3 length equals 15 residues. In germline, CDR1 is SGHRS, CDR2 YFSETQ. As DNA, the CDR3 is TGCGCCAGCAGCCCGGACAGGATTGGGGCCGGGGAGCTGTTTTTT. It is translated as CASSPDRIGAGELFF.

This sequence joins TRBV2 and TRBJ2-5; a weak D match, TRBD1 (5 bases). V lost 5 bases and J lost 3, with 10 bases in between. The CDR3 is made up of 13 amino acids. Germline V gene lookup returns CDR1 SNHLY and CDR2 FYNNEI. CDR3 sequence (DNA): TGTGCCAGCAGTAATGACAGTGAAGAGACCCAGTACTTC. Translation: CASSNDSEETQYF. Complete variable domain (other parts from reference TRBV2 and TRBJ2-5): EPEVTQTPSHQVTQMGQEVILRCVPISNHLYFYWYRQILGQKVEFLVSFYNNEISEKSEIFDDQFSVERPDGSNFTLKIRSTKLEDSAMYFCASSNDSEETQYFGPGTRLLVL.

This clone has only one observation. V and J are TRBV7-2 and TRBJ2-1, with D uncertain. Germline values: CDR1 SGHTA, CDR2 FQGNSA. The germline V and J ends were trimmed by 3 bases and 5 bases, with 8 bases remaining between them. The length of the CDR3 is 13 residues. CDR3 residues: CASSFSQNNEQFF. CDR3 sequence (DNA): TGTGCCAGCAGCTTCTCTCAGAACAATGAGCAGTTCTTC. Complete variable domain (other parts from reference TRBV7-2 and TRBJ2-1): GAGVSQSPSNKVTEKGKDVELRCDPISGHTALYWYRQSLGQGLEFLIYFQGNSAPDKSGLPSDRFSAERTGGSVSTLTIQRTQQEDSAVYLCASSFSQNNEQFFGPGTRLTVL.

This chain joins TRBV5-1 and TRBJ2-7, with 9 bases lining up with TRBD2. The CDR3 extends over 19 amino acids. CDR1 and CDR2 from the germline V gene are SGHRS and YFSETQ. V lost 0 bases and J lost 0; bases outside the gene matches: 13. Here the CDR3 DNA reads TGCGCCAGCAGCTTGGTTGGTAGCGGGAGCCTCCCTAGCTCCTACGAGCAGTACTTC. Protein product: CASSLVGSGSLPSSYEQYF.

The chain recombines TRBV12-5 with TRBJ2-1; unclear D gene. Looked up from germline, CDR1 is LGHNT and CDR2 is FRNRAP. Trimming pared 5 bases from V and 10 bases from J, leaving 12 bases between. The CDR3 loop spans 12 amino acids. DNA of the CDR3: TGTGCTAGTGGTGATCGTGGTTTAGAGCAGTTCTTC. Protein product: CASGDRGLEQFF.